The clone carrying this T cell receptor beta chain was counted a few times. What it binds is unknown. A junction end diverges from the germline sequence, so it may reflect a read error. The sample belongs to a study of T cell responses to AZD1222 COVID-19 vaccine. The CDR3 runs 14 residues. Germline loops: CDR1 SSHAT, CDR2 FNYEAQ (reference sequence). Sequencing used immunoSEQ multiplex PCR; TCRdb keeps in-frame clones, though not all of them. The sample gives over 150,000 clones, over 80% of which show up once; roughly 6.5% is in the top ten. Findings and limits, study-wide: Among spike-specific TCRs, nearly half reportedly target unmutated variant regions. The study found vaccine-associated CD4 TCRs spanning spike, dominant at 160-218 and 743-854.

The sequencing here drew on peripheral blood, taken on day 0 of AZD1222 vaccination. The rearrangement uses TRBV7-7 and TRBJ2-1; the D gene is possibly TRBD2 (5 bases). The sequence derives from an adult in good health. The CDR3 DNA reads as TGTGCTAGCAGCTTAGAGCTGGGCGGGAATGAGCAGTTCTTC. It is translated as CASSLELGGNEQFF.